This T cell receptor (beta chain) is from a study of cytomegalovirus exposure and HLA in healthy donors. Notes on the study in general: A later examination showed that TCR association rates differed by HLA locus, with DRB1 most and HLA-C fewest. According to a later analysis, most TCR beta chains associated with CMV appeared HLA-restricted. TCR beta chains numbering about 160 were designated cytomegalovirus-associated.

Trimming took off 7 bases at V and 0 bases at J, with 16 bases between the two ends. The CDR3 consists of 16 residues. Germline V gene data show CDR1 as SNHLY and CDR2 as FYNNEI. Concerning this clone itself: Its target is unknown.

The primer mix had 60 Vbeta and 13 Jbeta primers. Repertoires were generated with immunoSEQ multiplex PCR, while TCRdb's copy carries only in-frame clones and drops some. The profile covers 150,000 or so clones, with around four fifths appearing a single time and 1.2% to 1.5% taken by the ten largest. The V gene is TRBV2, the J gene TRBJ1-5; the D gene is possibly TRBD1 (5 bases). The sequence derives from a man under 40 in good health and CMV-seropositive. The source material was PBMCs. CDR3 nucleotides: TGTGCCAGCACCGGGGGTACATCTTATAGCAATCAGCCCCAGCATTTT. Translating gives CASTGGTSYSNQPQHF.